The next 7 T cell receptor beta chains were all read from a single sample in a study of long-term antiretroviral therapy in people with HIV. The assay used was immunoSEQ (version v3.0), run at survey level. Generated by immunoSEQ multiplex PCR, the TCRdb table keeps only in-frame clones and is missing some. Counted here are under 50,000 clones, 94% occurring once; the ten biggest clones make up 2% to 2.5%. The sequencing here drew on unsorted PBMCs, taken around 9.2 years after starting antiretroviral therapy. The source of these receptors is a young man with HIV.

The chain uses TRBV4-2 and TRBJ2-5, with TRBD2 as a possible D gene (5 bases). The CDR3 has 12 residues. V lost 11 bases and J lost 7, with 17 bases in between. The germline CDR1 and CDR2 sequences are LGHNA and YNFKEQ. CDR3 nucleotides: TGTGCCGCCGAAGGACCTGCGGGGACCCAGTACTTC. It codes for CAAEGPAGTQYF.

The chain is built from TRBV10-2 and TRBJ1-5; D uncertain. The V end lost 4 bases, the J end lost 4 bases, and 8 bases lay between the germline ends. Per germline, CDR1 WSHSY and CDR2 SAAADI. The CDR3 has 13 residues. Written as DNA, the CDR3 is TGCGCCAGCAGTGCAGCATGGAATCAGCCCCAGCATTTT. This sequence encodes CASSAAWNQPQHF.

The chain couples TRBV14 to TRBJ1-4, with a possible D match to TRBD1 (5 bases). From germline, CDR1 is SGHDN and CDR2 FVKESK. This CDR3 is 15 amino acids long. V lost 0 bases and J 5 bases, leaving 10 bases between the germline ends. This CDR3 reads CASSQDGGANEKLFF. The CDR3 coding sequence is TGTGCCAGCAGCCAAGATGGAGGGGCGAATGAAAAACTGTTTTTT.

The V call is TRBV14, the J call TRBJ2-7; TRBD1 aligns across 9 bases. The germline CDR1 and CDR2 sequences are SGHDN and FVKESK. The CDR3 extends over 12 amino acids. Trimming took 4 bases from V and 9 from J; bases not matched to a gene: 4. Here the CDR3 reads CASSLGTGRQYV. DNA of the CDR3: TGTGCCAGCAGCCTCGGGACAGGGAGGCAGTACGTC.

V usage is TRBV2 and J usage is TRBJ2-7; possibly TRBD1 or TRBD2 for D (6 bases each). This CDR3 region has 15 residues. The V gene lost 6 bases and the J gene lost 0 bases, with 15 bases spanning the gap. Germline assignment: CDR1 SNHLY and CDR2 FYNNEI. CDR3 nucleotides: TGTGCCAGCAGCTCCCGGGGGCTTGTCTCCTACGAGCAGTACTTC. Its protein product is CASSSRGLVSYEQYF.

V usage is TRBV7-9 and J usage is TRBJ1-1; perhaps TRBD1 as D (5 bases). The V end was cut by 1 base, the J end by 6 bases, with 12 bases between. There are 14 residues in the CDR3. CDR1 SEHNR and CDR2 FQNEAQ come from the germline V gene (reference sequence). CDR3 region: CASSLVEGIPEAFF. The CDR3 DNA sequence: TGTGCCAGCAGCTTAGTAGAGGGGATCCCTGAAGCTTTCTTT.

This clone was recorded only once. This chain uses TRBV5-5 with TRBJ1-4; tentatively, D is TRBD1 (6 bases). The V gene's germline CDR1 is SGHKS and CDR2 YYEKEE (reference sequence). This CDR3 contains 14 residues. The V end lost 4 bases, the J end lost 3 bases, and 10 bases lay between the germline ends. In DNA form, the CDR3 reads TGTGCCAGCAGCAGGGGGAGGGCTAATGAAAAACTGTTTTTT. It translates to CASSRGRANEKLFF.